The rows below give T cell receptor beta chains drawn from one sample of a study of OX40 agonist ivuxolimab in advanced cancers. Sequenced by immunoSEQ multiplex PCR; TCRdb stores in-frame clones only, minus some. The repertoire holds fewer than 60,000 clones, with 70% to 90% as singletons. The source was CD4+ or CD8+ T cells sorted from blood, collected in a trial of the OX40 agonist ivuxolimab. The receptors here all came from an adult with an advanced solid tumor such as melanoma, head and neck, liver or kidney cancer. Each CDR3 is given with its conserved first and last residue. D genes are given only for firm matches. Clone sizes are given selectively: once, few, many, or a class where the clone is expanded.

j_call,d_call,v_call,clone_size,cdr3_nt,cdr3_aa
TRBJ2-7,TRBD2,TRBV27,once,TGTGCCAGCAGTTTATCGAGTGTCCTTGCGGGACTAATCTACGAGCAGTACTTC,CASSLSSVLAGLIYEQYF
TRBJ2-7,NA,TRBV5-5,NA,TGTGCCAGCAGCTTCGGTCGCGAGCAGTACTTC,CASSFGREQYF
TRBJ2-7,TRBD1,TRBV6-5,NA,TGTGCCAGCAGTACCCGGACAGGAACCGGCGAGCAGTACTTC,CASSTRTGTGEQYF
TRBJ1-2,NA,TRBV29-1,NA,TGCAGCGCCGCACATAACTATGGCTACACCTTC,CSAAHNYGYTF
TRBJ2-3,NA,TRBV7-9,NA,TGTGCCAGCAGCCCGCTGGAGGCGCAGTATTTT,CASSPLEAQYF
TRBJ2-5,NA,TRBV9,NA,TGTGCCAGCAGCGTAGGAGGGGAAGAGACCCAGTACTTC,CASSVGGEETQYF
TRBJ2-7,NA,TRBV5-4,NA,TGTGCCAGCAGCTTGGCCGGGGGCTCCTACGAGCAGTACTTC,CASSLAGGSYEQYF
TRBJ1-1,NA,TRBV19,NA,TGTGCCAGTAGCCCTACCAGGGGAATGAACACTGAAGCTTTCTTT,CASSPTRGMNTEAFF
TRBJ2-7,TRBD2,TRBV6-6,NA,TGTGCCAGCAGTTACTCTTTGCTAGCGGGATACGAGCAGTACTTC,CASSYSLLAGYEQYF
TRBJ2-1,TRBD2,TRBV11-3,NA,TGTGCCAGCAGCTTAGGGACTAGCGGGAGAGGAGGAAATGAGCAGTTCTTC,CASSLGTSGRGGNEQFF
TRBJ2-1,TRBD2,TRBV6-6,NA,TGTGCCAGCAGTCTGTATAGCGGGAGTTTTTACAATGAGCAGTTCTTC,CASSLYSGSFYNEQFF
TRBJ2-1,TRBD2,TRBV6-5,NA,TGTGCCAGCAGCCACCGGGGGGGCGGTGAGCAGTTCTTC,CASSHRGGGEQFF
TRBJ1-1,TRBD1,TRBV18,NA,TGTGCCAGCGCCCAGGGGGAGACTGAAGCTTTCTTT,CASAQGETEAFF
TRBJ2-2,NA,TRBV2,medium-sized,TGTGCCAGCAAAAGCGGAATTGAGACCGGGGAGCTGTTTTTT,CASKSGIETGELFF
TRBJ1-5,NA,TRBV7-8,NA,TGTGCCAGCAGCCCCAGAGGACAGACTAGCAATCAGCCCCAGCATTTT,CASSPRGQTSNQPQHF
TRBJ2-6,NA,TRBV7-2,once,TGTGCCAGCAGCTTAGAATATCGCTTCTCTGGGGCCAACGTCCTGACTTTC,CASSLEYRFSGANVLTF
TRBJ1-4,TRBD1,TRBV19,NA,TGTGCCAGTATTGCACAGGGGGGCGTTCAAAAACTGTTTTTT,CASIAQGGVQKLFF
TRBJ2-2,NA,TRBV19,NA,TGTGCCAGTAGTATAGTCGGGGAGCTGTTTTTT,CASSIVGELFF
TRBJ2-2,NA,TRBV15,NA,TGTGCCACCAGCAGAGATTACTCAAGAGCGGCCACCGGGGAGCTGTTTTTT,CATSRDYSRAATGELFF
TRBJ2-5,TRBD1,TRBV7-9,NA,TGTGCCAGCAGCTTTGGGGTTCCGGGACAGCAACGAGAGACCCAGTACTTC,CASSFGVPGQQRETQYF
TRBJ1-2,NA,TRBV7-9,NA,TGTGCCAGCAGCTCCACAGGGTTGGTGGGCTACACCTTC,CASSSTGLVGYTF